This is a list of T cell receptor beta chains from one sample in a study of blood T cell repertoires in COVID-19. Assay: immunoSEQ multiplex PCR; the TCRdb copy retains only in-frame clones and omits some. The repertoire holds some 320,000 clones, with 87% as singletons. Sample: PBMCs or T cells enriched from blood (not recorded which). Receptors were obtained from a young woman who had recovered from COVID-19. CDR3s include the opening cysteine and the closing phenylalanine or tryptophan. A D gene is named only where the DNA matches it firmly. The size of a clone is reported for some rows only, either as once, few or many, or as a class for expanded clones.

CDR3 protein: CASTRNNEQFF; CDR3 DNA: TGTGCCAGCACCAGAAACAATGAGCAGTTCTTC; V gene: TRBV7-2; clone size: few; J gene: TRBJ2-1; D gene: .
CDR3 protein: CASSSQLTGANEQYF; CDR3 DNA: TGTGCCAGTAGTTCCCAACTGACAGGAGCCAACGAGCAGTACTTC; V gene: TRBV19; clone size: .; J gene: TRBJ2-7; D gene: .
CDR3 protein: CASSGGVGKDTQYF; CDR3 DNA: TGTGCCAGCAGCGGGGGGGTTGGCAAGGATACGCAGTATTTT; V gene: TRBV5-4; clone size: .; J gene: TRBJ2-3; D gene: TRBD2
CDR3 protein: CASSLQGNSPLHF; CDR3 DNA: TGTGCCAGCAGCTTACAGGGAAATTCACCCCTCCACTTT; V gene: TRBV7-9; clone size: few; J gene: TRBJ1-6; D gene: .
CDR3 protein: CASSVDRDTGELFF; CDR3 DNA: TGCGCCAGCAGCGTCGACAGGGACACCGGGGAGCTGTTTTTT; V gene: TRBV4-1; clone size: .; J gene: TRBJ2-2; D gene: TRBD1
CDR3 protein: CASRRRQIGSYEQYF; CDR3 DNA: TGTGCCAGCAGACGCAGACAAATCGGGAGCTACGAGCAGTACTTC; V gene: TRBV12-1; clone size: .; J gene: TRBJ2-7; D gene: .
CDR3 protein: CASRETGGEQYF; CDR3 DNA: TGTGCCAGCAGGGAAACAGGGGGCGAGCAGTACTTC; V gene: TRBV28; clone size: .; J gene: TRBJ2-7; D gene: TRBD1
CDR3 protein: CASSWATTDTQYF; CDR3 DNA: TGTGCCAGCAGCTGGGCCACCACAGATACGCAGTATTTT; V gene: TRBV25-1; clone size: .; J gene: TRBJ2-3; D gene: .
CDR3 protein: CASSIDPRKSSGNTIYF; CDR3 DNA: TGTGCCAGTAGTATAGATCCGCGGAAGAGCTCTGGAAACACCATATATTTT; V gene: TRBV19; clone size: .; J gene: TRBJ1-3; D gene: .
CDR3 protein: CASSYSGYSQPQHF; CDR3 DNA: TGTGCCAGCAGTTATTCAGGGTATAGTCAGCCCCAGCATTTT; V gene: TRBV28; clone size: .; J gene: TRBJ1-5; D gene: .